This paragraph reports one T cell receptor (beta chain). Clones were sequenced by immunoSEQ multiplex PCR, and TCRdb holds only the in-frame ones, with some missing. Here the sample spans about 110,000 clones, approximately 80% being singletons. The data stem from a study of blood T cell repertoires in COVID-19. Germline V lookup: CDR1 SGDLS, CDR2 YYNGEE. Trimming removed 3 bases from V and 4 bases from J, with 20 bases in between. This CDR3 spans 17 amino acids. This chain connects TRBV9 to TRBJ1-3, with D possibly matching TRBD1 (5 bases). The origin of this receptor is a woman aged 45-60 years with acute or convalescent COVID-19. Sequencing used peripheral blood. CDR3 region: CASSEWALGVGGNTIYF. For the CDR3, the DNA is TGTGCCAGCAGCGAGTGGGCTCTAGGGGTGGGCGGAAACACCATATATTTT.